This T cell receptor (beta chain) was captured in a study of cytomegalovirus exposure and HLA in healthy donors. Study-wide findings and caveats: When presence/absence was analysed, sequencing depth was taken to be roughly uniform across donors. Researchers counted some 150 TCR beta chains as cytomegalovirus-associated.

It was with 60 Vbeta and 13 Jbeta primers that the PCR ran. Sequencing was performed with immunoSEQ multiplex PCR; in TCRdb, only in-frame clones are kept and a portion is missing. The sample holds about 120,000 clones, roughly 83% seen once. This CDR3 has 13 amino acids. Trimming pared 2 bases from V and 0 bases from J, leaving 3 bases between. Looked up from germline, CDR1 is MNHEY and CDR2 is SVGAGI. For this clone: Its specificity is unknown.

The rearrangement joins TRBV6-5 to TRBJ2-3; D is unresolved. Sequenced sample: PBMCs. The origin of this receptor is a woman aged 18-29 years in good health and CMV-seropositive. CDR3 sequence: CASSYGSTDTQYF. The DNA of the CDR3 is TGTGCCAGCAGTTACGGCAGCACAGATACGCAGTATTTT.